Shown below are 27 T cell receptor beta chains from a single sample sequenced in a study of T cell clonotyping in hematopoietic cell transplantation. Libraries were prepared by immunoSEQ multiplex PCR; TCRdb keeps only in-frame clonotypes and omits some of them. The table has some 10,000 clones, around 93% seen once. Specimen: peripheral blood mononuclear cells. These receptors were taken from a woman aged 45-65 years in good health. Some clones in this sample may be carry-over from other donors' samples.

The CDR3 coding sequence is TGTGCCAGCGCTACAGGAGGCACTGAAGCTTTCTTT. Translating it yields CASATGGTEAFF. The V and J genes are TRBV28 and TRBJ1-1, with D tentatively TRBD1 (5 bases). This CDR3 has 12 amino acids. Trimming shortened V by 8 bases and J by 4 bases, and 11 bases separated the two germline ends. Germline V CDR1 and CDR2: MDHEN, SYDVKM.

This chain uses TRBV11-3 with TRBJ2-2; D is undetermined. The germline V and J ends were trimmed by 5 bases and 8 bases, with 12 bases remaining between them. Germline-derived CDR1 and CDR2 are SGHNT and YENEEA. This CDR3 comprises 13 residues. In nucleotides, the CDR3 is TGTGCCAGCAGCACCCAACTCTCAGGGGAGCTGTTTTTT. This sequence encodes CASSTQLSGELFF.

The sample holds a few counts of this clone. The chain is built from TRBV15 and TRBJ1-5; D is undetermined. Germline loops: CDR1 LNHNV, CDR2 YYDKDF (reference sequence). CDR3 size: 14 residues. Trimming shortened V by 0 bases and J by 3 bases, and 6 bases separated the two germline ends. CDR3 residues: CATSRDVLNQPQHF. The CDR3, as DNA: TGTGCCACCAGCAGAGACGTACTCAATCAGCCCCAGCATTTT.

The rearrangement links TRBV2 to TRBJ1-5; D gene uncertain. Trimming shortened V by 2 bases and J by 3 bases, and 17 bases separated the two germline ends. The CDR3 has 17 residues. From germline, CDR1 is SNHLY and CDR2 FYNNEI. The CDR3 DNA reads TGTGCCAGCAGTGAATTCCAGTCCAGTCTTACCAATCAGCCCCAGCATTTT. It specifies CASSEFQSSLTNQPQHF.

The rearrangement joins TRBV7-9 to TRBJ1-6; D might be TRBD1 (6 bases). The CDR3 length is 15 residues. CDR1 is SEHNR and CDR2 is FQNEAQ in the germline V gene (reference sequence). Trimming took off 5 bases at V and 5 bases at J, with 13 bases between the two ends. The CDR3 sequence is CASSPEDSDNSPLHF. CDR3 DNA: TGTGCCAGCAGCCCGGAGGACAGCGATAATTCACCCCTCCACTTT.

The rearrangement uses TRBV30 and TRBJ1-5; D gene uncertain. CDR3 size: 13 residues. The germline CDR1 and CDR2 sequences are GTSNPN and SVGIG (reference sequence). V was pared by 1 base and J by 4 bases, with 8 bases between. The CDR3, as DNA: TGTGCCTGGAGTGATTCGGGGAATCAGCCCCAGCATTTT. This sequence encodes CAWSDSGNQPQHF.

This rearrangement joins TRBV28 to TRBJ2-1; D tentatively fits TRBD1 or TRBD2 (6 bases each). CDR1 is MDHEN and CDR2 is SYDVKM in the germline V gene. V was cut by 3 bases and J by 5 bases, with 20 bases left in between. The CDR3 has 17 amino acids. The CDR3 coding sequence is TGTGCCAGCAGTTTGGGGGGCGAGGCCCTCGGACACAATGAGCAGTTCTTC. Its translation: CASSLGGEALGHNEQFF.

Here the CDR3 DNA reads TGTGCCAGCAGAGGGGTAGCCCGCACAGATACGCAGTATTTT. Its protein product is CASRGVARTDTQYF. The J gene is TRBJ2-3, the V gene TRBV28; possibly TRBD1 for D (5 bases). CDR1 is MDHEN and CDR2 is SYDVKM in the germline V gene. The CDR3 is 14 residues long. V lost 6 bases to trimming and J lost 1 base, with 11 bases between them.

V is TRBV11-2 and J is TRBJ1-1; D remains ambiguous. This CDR3 region has 14 residues. The V and J ends lost 0 bases and 7 bases respectively, with 12 bases between them. Germline loops: CDR1 SGHAT, CDR2 FQNNGV. CDR3 sequence (DNA): TGTGCCAGCAGCTTAGAGTCGGGGTTGGGTGAAGCTTTCTTT. Residues: CASSLESGLGEAFF.

This chain links TRBV6-6 with TRBJ2-7, with D unresolved. The CDR3 is made up of 14 amino acids. CDR1 and CDR2 (germline): MNHNY, SVGAGI (reference sequence). The ends were cut back, 5 bases at V and 1 base at J, with 12 bases in the middle. The CDR3 is CASSAPGSSYEQYF. Here the CDR3 DNA reads TGTGCCAGCAGTGCCCCCGGGTCTTCCTACGAGCAGTACTTC.

V gene TRBV7-6 combines with J gene TRBJ1-3; the match to TRBD1 covers 7 bases. The germline gives CDR1 SGHVS, CDR2 FNYEAQ. V shed 5 bases and J 0 bases; nucleotides not matched to a gene: 7. This CDR3 spans 16 amino acids. This chain's CDR3 is CASSPRGGPSGNTIYF. CDR3 sequence (DNA): TGTGCCAGCAGCCCAAGAGGGGGCCCCTCTGGAAACACCATATATTTT.

The chain has TRBV25-1 and TRBJ2-2; D remains ambiguous. The V end lost 2 bases, the J end lost 2 bases, and 3 bases lay between the germline ends. The V gene's germline CDR1 is MGHDK and CDR2 SYGVNS. The CDR3 has 13 residues. The CDR3: CASSETNTGELFF. The CDR3 DNA reads as TGTGCCAGCAGTGAAACAAACACCGGGGAGCTGTTTTTT.

This clone was seen more than once but under ten times. V usage is TRBV7-8 and J usage is TRBJ2-7; 8 nucleotides line up with TRBD2. V shed 2 bases, J shed 2 bases, and the junction held 8 bases outside the gene matches. Germline CDR1 and CDR2: SGHVS and FQNEAQ. The CDR3 extends over 16 amino acids. Here the CDR3 DNA reads TGTGCCAGCAGCTTATGGACGGGGGGGAGGACCTACGAGCAGTACTTC. This codes for CASSLWTGGRTYEQYF. Looking up the rest from reference TRBV7-8 and TRBJ2-7 gives the full variable domain: GAGVSQSPRYKVAKRGQDVALRCDPISGHVSLFWYQQALGQGPEFLTYFQNEAQLDKSGLPSDRFFAERPEGSVSTLKIQRTQQEDSAVYLCASSLWTGGRTYEQYFGPGTRLTVT.

The rearrangement uses TRBV19 and TRBJ2-1; D gene uncertain. Trimming cost V 1 base and J 4 bases, with 5 bases left between them. The CDR3 length is 13 residues. The germline V gene has CDR1 LNHDA and CDR2 SQIVND (reference sequence). The CDR3 DNA sequence: TGTGCCAGTAGTATAGGTCCTTACAATGAGCAGTTCTTC. Its protein product is CASSIGPYNEQFF.

The CDR3 sequence is CASSQQQGRGLGNEQFF. As DNA, the CDR3 is TGTGCCAGCAGCCAGCAACAAGGCCGGGGGCTGGGCAATGAGCAGTTCTTC. This rearrangement joins TRBV14 to TRBJ2-1; tentatively, D is TRBD1 or TRBD2 (6 bases each). Germline values: CDR1 SGHDN, CDR2 FVKESK. The CDR3 is 17 amino acids. V shed 3 bases and J shed 6 bases, with 21 bases lying between them.

The rearrangement links TRBV11-1 to TRBJ1-6; D is perhaps TRBD1 (5 bases). CDR3 length: 14 amino acids. Germline V gene sequence: CDR1 SGHAT, CDR2 FQDESV (reference sequence). The V and J ends lost 5 bases and 6 bases respectively, with 11 bases between them. The CDR3 coding sequence is TGTGCCAGCAGCCCCCAAAGGGGTAATTCACCCCTCCACTTT. It translates to CASSPQRGNSPLHF.

V and J are TRBV7-3 and TRBJ1-2; unclear D gene. V was clipped by 2 bases and J by 8 bases, with 12 bases between them. The germline V gene has CDR1 SGHTA and CDR2 FQGTGA. The CDR3 runs 13 residues. The CDR3 sequence is CASSLDRESGYTF. The DNA of the CDR3 is TGTGCCAGCAGCTTAGACCGGGAAAGCGGCTACACCTTC.

The chain combines TRBV4-3 with TRBJ2-1; D gene unclear. The CDR3 extends over 10 amino acids. Trimming removed 11 bases at V and 5 bases at J, with 7 bases between. CDR1 and CDR2 from the germline V gene are LGHNA and YSLEER. The DNA for the CDR3 is TGCGCCGACGACGACAATGAGCAGTTCTTC. Translated: CADDDNEQFF.

This clone was seen a few times. The V gene is TRBV25-1, the J gene TRBJ1-1; D might be TRBD1 (5 bases). This CDR3 has 16 residues. Germline CDR1 is MGHDK and CDR2 is SYGVNS. The V end was cut by 4 bases, the J end by 0 bases, with 15 bases between. The CDR3 region is CASSGPMWGMNTEAFF. For the CDR3, the DNA is TGTGCCAGCAGTGGGCCTATGTGGGGGATGAACACTGAAGCTTTCTTT.

The chain links TRBV28 to TRBJ1-1; D possibly corresponds to TRBD1 (5 bases). V lost 4 bases and J lost 7, with 13 bases in between. CDR1 and CDR2 (germline): MDHEN, SYDVKM. There are 13 residues in the CDR3. The CDR3 DNA follows: TGTGCCAGCAGTTCTGGGGGAACGTATGAAGCTTTCTTT. This encodes CASSSGGTYEAFF.

For this clone: A read error may account for a junction end that differs from germline. CDR3 protein: CASSPPGTGELFF. CDR3 nucleotides: TGTGCTAGCAGCCCACCGGGCACCGGGGAGCTGTTTTTT. This chain joins TRBV7-7 and TRBJ2-2; D call uncertain. The CDR3 totals 13 residues. Looked up from germline, CDR1 is SSHAT and CDR2 is FNYEAQ (reference sequence).

This chain joins TRBV11-3 and TRBJ2-5; 8 nucleotides align to TRBD1. The germline CDR1 and CDR2 sequences are SGHNT and YENEEA. V gave up 1 base and J gave up 4 bases; unmatched junction bases: 5. The CDR3 extends over 15 amino acids. The CDR3 is CASSLGGTGGETQYF. DNA for the CDR3: TGTGCCAGCAGCTTAGGGGGCACAGGGGGAGAGACCCAGTACTTC.

The CDR3 sequence is CASSLEPSGQPQHF. Here the CDR3 DNA reads TGTGCCAGCAGCTTAGAACCTTCGGGTCAGCCCCAGCATTTT. The J gene is TRBJ1-5, the V gene TRBV11-2; D uncertain. The CDR3 is 14 amino acids. V was shortened by 0 bases and J by 6 bases, with 9 bases between the two germline ends. CDR1 SGHAT and CDR2 FQNNGV come from the germline V gene.

The chain's CDR3 is CASSIIRPSNQPQHF. CDR3 nucleotide sequence: TGTGCCAGTAGTATAATACGACCTAGCAATCAGCCCCAGCATTTT. The chain recombines TRBV19 with TRBJ1-5; unclear D gene. V lost 2 bases and J 0 bases, leaving 8 bases between the germline ends. This CDR3 region has 15 residues. CDR1 and CDR2 from the germline V gene are LNHDA and SQIVND (reference sequence). The complete variable domain, with remaining parts taken from reference TRBV19 and TRBJ1-5, reads DGGITQSPKYLFRKEGQNVTLSCEQNLNHDAMYWYRQDPGQGLRLIYYSQIVNDFQKGDIAEGYSVSREKKESFPLTVTSAQKNPTAFYLCASSIIRPSNQPQHFGDGTRLSIL.

This sequence joins TRBV30 and TRBJ1-3, with D unresolved. This CDR3 is 12 amino acids long. Germline V gene data show CDR1 as GTSNPN and CDR2 as SVGIG (reference sequence). With 0 bases removed from V and 5 bases from J, the gap between germline ends came to 5 bases. This CDR3 reads CAWSVVRNTIYF. The CDR3 nucleotides read TGTGCCTGGAGTGTAGTCAGAAACACCATATATTTT.

The chain joins TRBV5-6 to TRBJ2-2, with a weak D call TRBD2 (5 bases). V was shortened by 4 bases and J by 4 bases, with 11 bases between the two germline ends. From germline, CDR1 is SGHDT and CDR2 YYEEEE. This CDR3 region has 14 residues. DNA for the CDR3: TGTGCCAGCAGCCCGGCGGGTTTCACCGGGGAGCTGTTTTTT. The encoded protein is CASSPAGFTGELFF.

V and J are TRBV28 and TRBJ2-6; 9 nucleotides line up with TRBD1. There are 15 residues in the CDR3. The ends lost 5 bases at V and 5 bases at J; junction bases unmatched: 4. Germline assignment: CDR1 MDHEN and CDR2 SYDVKM. In DNA form, the CDR3 reads TGTGCCAGCAGTACGGGACAGGGCAGGGCCAACGTCCTGACTTTC. Protein: CASSTGQGRANVLTF.